These T cell receptor beta chains were read from a single sample in a study of blood T cell repertoires in COVID-19. Libraries were prepared by immunoSEQ multiplex PCR; TCRdb keeps only in-frame clonotypes and omits some of them. This sample has about 270,000 clones, with approximately 85% found just once. Input material: PBMCs or T cells enriched from blood (not recorded which). These receptors all stem from a woman aged 45-65 years with acute COVID-19. CDR3s include the opening cysteine and the closing phenylalanine or tryptophan. A D gene is named only where the DNA matches it firmly. The listing skips clone size in some rows; elsewhere it reads once, few, many or a size class.

abundance: .
d_gene: .
j_gene: TRBJ1-1
v_gene: TRBV7-9
CDR3nt: TGTGCCAGCAGCTTAGGTACGGGGTCTGGGGCTTTCTTT
CDR3aa: CASSLGTGSGAFF

abundance: .
d_gene: .
j_gene: TRBJ2-2
v_gene: TRBV5-8
CDR3nt: TGTGCCAGCAGCTTGGAAGGGGTTGCCGGGGAGCTGTTTTTT
CDR3aa: CASSLEGVAGELFF

abundance: .
d_gene: TRBD1
j_gene: TRBJ1-4
v_gene: TRBV5-6
CDR3nt: TGTGCCAGCAGCTTGGCATGGACAGGGGTCCCAAAACTGTTTTTT
CDR3aa: CASSLAWTGVPKLFF

abundance: .
d_gene: .
j_gene: TRBJ1-4
v_gene: TRBV7-9
CDR3nt: TGTGCCAGCAGCTTAGTACAGGGCCCTAATGAAAAACTGTTTTTT
CDR3aa: CASSLVQGPNEKLFF

abundance: .
d_gene: .
j_gene: TRBJ1-4
v_gene: TRBV18
CDR3nt: TGTGCCAGCTCACCGATCACGGGAGGGAATGAAAAACTGTTTTTT
CDR3aa: CASSPITGGNEKLFF

abundance: .
d_gene: TRBD2
j_gene: TRBJ2-1
v_gene: TRBV4-1
CDR3nt: TGCGCCAGCAGCCTAAGCGGGGGTAACGACAATGAGCAGTTCTTC
CDR3aa: CASSLSGGNDNEQFF

abundance: many
d_gene: TRBD1
j_gene: TRBJ1-5
v_gene: TRBV7-2
CDR3nt: TGTGCCAGCAGCCCAGGGGGCCACAATCAGCCCCAGCATTTT
CDR3aa: CASSPGGHNQPQHF

abundance: .
d_gene: .
j_gene: TRBJ1-2
v_gene: TRBV6-1
CDR3nt: TGTGCCAGCAGTGAATGGAAGAATAGCTTTTACTACACCTTC
CDR3aa: CASSEWKNSFYYTF

abundance: .
d_gene: .
j_gene: TRBJ1-5
v_gene: TRBV5-1
CDR3nt: TGCGCCAGCAGCCCGGAGGGCGGAATCGGTCAGCCCCAGCATTTT
CDR3aa: CASSPEGGIGQPQHF

abundance: .
d_gene: .
j_gene: TRBJ1-4
v_gene: TRBV27
CDR3nt: TGTGCCAGCAGTTTAATGGACACTGAAAAACTGTTTTTT
CDR3aa: CASSLMDTEKLFF

abundance: .
d_gene: .
j_gene: TRBJ1-2
v_gene: TRBV12-3/TRBV12-4
CDR3nt: TGTGCCAGCAGCCCCACAGGCCCCTATGGCTACACCTTC
CDR3aa: CASSPTGPYGYTF

abundance: .
d_gene: TRBD2
j_gene: TRBJ2-1
v_gene: TRBV10-3
CDR3nt: TGTGCCATCAGGATGGGCGGGAGCTCCTACAATGAGCAGTTCTTC
CDR3aa: CAIRMGGSSYNEQFF

abundance: once
d_gene: TRBD1
j_gene: TRBJ1-1
v_gene: TRBV10-3
CDR3nt: TGTGCCATCAGTGAGTTAGACAGGGATGAAGCTTTCTTT
CDR3aa: CAISELDRDEAFF

abundance: once
d_gene: .
j_gene: TRBJ2-7
v_gene: TRBV4-3
CDR3nt: TGCGCCAGCAGCCAAGACAGGACTTCTGGCTACGAGCAGTACTTC
CDR3aa: CASSQDRTSGYEQYF

abundance: .
d_gene: .
j_gene: TRBJ1-5
v_gene: TRBV12-5
CDR3nt: TGTGCTAGTGGTTTGGGGACAGTAAGAAATCAGCCCCAGCATTTT
CDR3aa: CASGLGTVRNQPQHF

abundance: once
d_gene: .
j_gene: TRBJ1-1
v_gene: TRBV14
CDR3nt: TGTGCCAGCAGCCAGTTCCAGGGGATAACTGAAGCTTTCTTT
CDR3aa: CASSQFQGITEAFF

abundance: .
d_gene: .
j_gene: TRBJ2-3
v_gene: TRBV3-1/TRBV3-2
CDR3nt: TGTGCCAGCAGTTATAATACAGGGCCAGATACGCAGTATTTT
CDR3aa: CASSYNTGPDTQYF

abundance: .
d_gene: TRBD1
j_gene: TRBJ1-2
v_gene: TRBV7-2
CDR3nt: TGTGCCAGCAGCTCATACAGGGGGCTGGATGGCTACACCTTC
CDR3aa: CASSSYRGLDGYTF

abundance: once
d_gene: .
j_gene: TRBJ2-3
v_gene: TRBV5-5
CDR3nt: TGTGCCAGCAGCTTAAGGGGCCGGAGCACAGATACGCAGTATTTT
CDR3aa: CASSLRGRSTDTQYF

abundance: .
d_gene: .
j_gene: TRBJ1-3
v_gene: TRBV19
CDR3nt: TGTGCCAGTAGTACGCGTTCTGGAAACACCATATATTTT
CDR3aa: CASSTRSGNTIYF

abundance: .
d_gene: .
j_gene: TRBJ2-1
v_gene: TRBV27
CDR3nt: TGTGCCAGCAGTTTTGGGGCCTACCCAGGCTACAATGAGCAGTTCTTC
CDR3aa: CASSFGAYPGYNEQFF

abundance: .
d_gene: .
j_gene: TRBJ2-1
v_gene: TRBV19
CDR3nt: TGTGCCAGTAGTCTACAGGGTAAGCAGTTCTTC
CDR3aa: CASSLQGKQFF

abundance: once
d_gene: TRBD1
j_gene: TRBJ1-4
v_gene: TRBV18
CDR3nt: TGTGCCAGCTCACCACTCCAATTGGGGACAGGGGACGAACTGTTTTTT
CDR3aa: CASSPLQLGTGDELFF

abundance: few
d_gene: TRBD1
j_gene: TRBJ1-1
v_gene: TRBV5-1
CDR3nt: TGCGCCAGCAGCTTGGAAGGGGGCCAGACTGAAGCTTTCTTT
CDR3aa: CASSLEGGQTEAFF

abundance: .
d_gene: TRBD1
j_gene: TRBJ2-5
v_gene: TRBV5-4
CDR3nt: TGTGCCAGCAGCCAACCCCGGACAGGGGGCGAGGAGACCCAGTACTTC
CDR3aa: CASSQPRTGGEETQYF

abundance: once
d_gene: TRBD1
j_gene: TRBJ2-3
v_gene: TRBV6-1
CDR3nt: TGTGCCAGCAGTGAAGAGTGGACAGGCTTTCAGTATTTT
CDR3aa: CASSEEWTGFQYF

abundance: .
d_gene: .
j_gene: TRBJ1-2
v_gene: TRBV27
CDR3nt: TGTGCCAGCAGTCCGCACGGGGGGCCGGGGGGCTACACCTTC
CDR3aa: CASSPHGGPGGYTF

abundance: .
d_gene: .
j_gene: TRBJ1-4
v_gene: TRBV4-3
CDR3nt: TGCGCCAGCAGCCAAGTATTGGGAGGGGATGCGGCTAATGAAAAACTGTTTTTT
CDR3aa: CASSQVLGGDAANEKLFF

abundance: .
d_gene: TRBD1
j_gene: TRBJ2-3
v_gene: TRBV18
CDR3nt: TGTGCCAGCTCACCACCGGGACAGGGTACAGATACGCAGTATTTT
CDR3aa: CASSPPGQGTDTQYF

abundance: .
d_gene: TRBD1
j_gene: TRBJ1-3
v_gene: TRBV7-2
CDR3nt: TGTGCCAGCAGCCGGGACAGGGGAGCCACCATATATTTT
CDR3aa: CASSRDRGATIYF

abundance: .
d_gene: .
j_gene: TRBJ1-1
v_gene: TRBV7-9
CDR3nt: TGTGCCAGCAGACACCGCGGAGTGTGGACTGAAGCTTTCTTT
CDR3aa: CASRHRGVWTEAFF

abundance: .
d_gene: TRBD1
j_gene: TRBJ1-2
v_gene: TRBV3-1/TRBV3-2
CDR3nt: TGTGCCAGCAGCCAAGCCCTGGGACAGGCCCACTATGGCTACACCTTC
CDR3aa: CASSQALGQAHYGYTF

abundance: .
d_gene: TRBD2
j_gene: TRBJ2-3
v_gene: TRBV7-2
CDR3nt: TGTGCCAGCAGCTTAACTCTAGCGGGGGGCGGCACAGATACGCAGTATTTT
CDR3aa: CASSLTLAGGGTDTQYF

abundance: .
d_gene: .
j_gene: TRBJ2-1
v_gene: TRBV30
CDR3nt: TGTGCCTGGAGTCCACGGACTGTACCACAGTTCTTC
CDR3aa: CAWSPRTVPQFF

abundance: .
d_gene: TRBD2
j_gene: TRBJ2-3
v_gene: TRBV5-5
CDR3nt: TGTGCCAGCAGCTTCGTTCCGGGGGGTAGCACAGATACGCAGTATTTT
CDR3aa: CASSFVPGGSTDTQYF

abundance: .
d_gene: .
j_gene: TRBJ1-2
v_gene: TRBV7-2
CDR3nt: TGTGCCAGCAGCTTAGAAGCAAGCAGGGTAGATGGCTACACCTTC
CDR3aa: CASSLEASRVDGYTF

abundance: once
d_gene: .
j_gene: TRBJ1-1
v_gene: TRBV6-5
CDR3nt: TGTGCCAGCAGTTATGGGCCCGCGGGAAACACTGAAGCTTTCTTT
CDR3aa: CASSYGPAGNTEAFF

abundance: .
d_gene: TRBD1
j_gene: TRBJ2-7
v_gene: TRBV5-5
CDR3nt: TGTGCCAGCAGCCCGGGACAGGTTAAGGACGAGCAGTACTTC
CDR3aa: CASSPGQVKDEQYF

abundance: .
d_gene: TRBD2
j_gene: TRBJ2-5
v_gene: TRBV6-5
CDR3nt: TGTGCCAGCAGTTACGGAACGGGGGGGCCGCAGACCCAGTACTTC
CDR3aa: CASSYGTGGPQTQYF

abundance: .
d_gene: TRBD2
j_gene: TRBJ2-3
v_gene: TRBV7-2
CDR3nt: TGTGCCAGCAGACTAGCGTCCCGAACAGATACGCAGTATTTT
CDR3aa: CASRLASRTDTQYF

abundance: .
d_gene: TRBD1
j_gene: TRBJ1-2
v_gene: TRBV13
CDR3nt: TGTGCCAGCAGGAAGGACAGGCTGACTAACTATGGCTACACCTTC
CDR3aa: CASRKDRLTNYGYTF

abundance: once
d_gene: .
j_gene: TRBJ1-2
v_gene: TRBV6-5
CDR3nt: TGTGCCAGCAGTTACGGCGGAATCTATGGCTACACCTTC
CDR3aa: CASSYGGIYGYTF

abundance: few
d_gene: .
j_gene: TRBJ1-1
v_gene: TRBV30
CDR3nt: TGTGCCTGGAGTCCTTTTAAGAGGAACACTGAAGCTTTCTTT
CDR3aa: CAWSPFKRNTEAFF

abundance: .
d_gene: .
j_gene: TRBJ1-1
v_gene: TRBV9
CDR3nt: TGTGCCAGCAGCGTAGTTTACAGGGACACTGAAGCTTTCTTT
CDR3aa: CASSVVYRDTEAFF

abundance: .
d_gene: .
j_gene: TRBJ1-2
v_gene: TRBV6-1
CDR3nt: TGTGCCAGCAGTGATGTGGAGGACTATGGCTACACCTTC
CDR3aa: CASSDVEDYGYTF